The TCR beta chain under discussion was sequenced for a study of blood T cell repertoires in COVID-19. V shed 5 bases and J shed 6 bases, with 11 bases lying between them. Germline CDR1 MDHEN, CDR2 SYDVKM. The CDR3 is 14 residues long. The assay was immunoSEQ multiplex PCR, and TCRdb's table has in-frame clones only and misses some. This table holds roughly 200,000 clones, approximately 80% found once. The clonotype comes from a woman aged 40 to 49 with COVID-19, enrolled during active disease. The sample consisted of peripheral blood. The gene calls are TRBV28 and TRBJ1-6; perhaps TRBD1 as D (5 bases). CDR3: CASSPHRSNSPLHF. The CDR3 nucleotides are TGTGCCAGCAGTCCACACAGGTCTAATTCACCCCTCCACTTT.